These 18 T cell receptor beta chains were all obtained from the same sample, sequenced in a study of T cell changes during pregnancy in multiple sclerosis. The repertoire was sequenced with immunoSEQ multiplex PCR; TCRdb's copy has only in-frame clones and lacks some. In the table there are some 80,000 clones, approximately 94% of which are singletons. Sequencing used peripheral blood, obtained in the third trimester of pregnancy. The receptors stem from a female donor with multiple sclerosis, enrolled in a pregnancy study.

CDR3 nucleotide sequence: TGTGCCAGTAGTGCTAGCGGGGGAACGTACAATGAGCAGTTCTTC. It is translated as CASSASGGTYNEQFF. V gene TRBV19 combines with J gene TRBJ2-1; 10 positions agree with TRBD2. Germline V gene data show CDR1 as LNHDA and CDR2 as SQIVND (reference sequence). The CDR3 contains 15 residues. V trimming: 5 bases; J trimming: 4 bases; junction bases outside the gene matches: 5.

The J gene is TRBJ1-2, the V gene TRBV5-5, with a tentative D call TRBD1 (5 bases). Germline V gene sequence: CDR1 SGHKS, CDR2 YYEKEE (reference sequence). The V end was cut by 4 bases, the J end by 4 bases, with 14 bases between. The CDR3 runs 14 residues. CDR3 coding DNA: TGTGCCAGCAGCCCTGCTGGGGGGAGCTATGGCTACACCTTC. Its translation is CASSPAGGSYGYTF.

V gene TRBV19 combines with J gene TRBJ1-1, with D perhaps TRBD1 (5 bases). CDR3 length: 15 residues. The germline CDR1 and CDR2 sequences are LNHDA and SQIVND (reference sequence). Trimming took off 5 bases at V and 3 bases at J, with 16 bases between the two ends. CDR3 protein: CASSGPEGRHTEAFF. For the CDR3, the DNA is TGTGCCAGTAGTGGTCCGGAGGGACGCCACACTGAAGCTTTCTTT.

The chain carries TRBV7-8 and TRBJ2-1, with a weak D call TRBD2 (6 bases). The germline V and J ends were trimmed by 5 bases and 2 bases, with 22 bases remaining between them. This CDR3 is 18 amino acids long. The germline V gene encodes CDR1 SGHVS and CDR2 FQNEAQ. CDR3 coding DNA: TGTGCCAGCAGCCCCATCTCCTTATCTGGGGGGACCTACAATGAGCAGTTCTTC. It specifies CASSPISLSGGTYNEQFF.

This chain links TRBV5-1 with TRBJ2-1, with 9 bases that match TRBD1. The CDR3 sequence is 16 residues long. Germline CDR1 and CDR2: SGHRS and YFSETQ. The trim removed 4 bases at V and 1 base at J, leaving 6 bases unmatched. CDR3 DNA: TGCGCCAGCAGCATGGGACAGGGACGATCCTACAATGAGCAGTTCTTC. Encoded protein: CASSMGQGRSYNEQFF.

The CDR3 DNA reads as TGCGCCAGCAGACGGACAGTGAGGGAGACCCAGTACTTC. Translating gives CASRRTVRETQYF. V usage is TRBV5-1 and J usage is TRBJ2-5; possible D gene TRBD1, 6 bases. CDR1 and CDR2 (germline): SGHRS, YFSETQ. The CDR3 spans 13 residues. Trimming took 5 bases from V and 5 from J, leaving 13 bases between them.

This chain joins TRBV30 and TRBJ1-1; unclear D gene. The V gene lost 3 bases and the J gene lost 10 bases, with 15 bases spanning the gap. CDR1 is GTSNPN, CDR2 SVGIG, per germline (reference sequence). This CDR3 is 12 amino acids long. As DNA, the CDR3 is TGTGCCTGGAGAAACATTGGAGGGAGAGCTTTCTTT. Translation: CAWRNIGGRAFF.

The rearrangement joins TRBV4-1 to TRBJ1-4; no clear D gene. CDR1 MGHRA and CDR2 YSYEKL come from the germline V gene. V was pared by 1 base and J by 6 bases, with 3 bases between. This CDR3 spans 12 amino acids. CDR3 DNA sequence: TGCGCCAGCAGCCAAGCCGATGAAAAACTGTTTTTT. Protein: CASSQADEKLFF.

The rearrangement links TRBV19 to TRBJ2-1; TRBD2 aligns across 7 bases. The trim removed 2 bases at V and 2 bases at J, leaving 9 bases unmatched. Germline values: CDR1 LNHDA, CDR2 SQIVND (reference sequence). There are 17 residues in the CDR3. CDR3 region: CASSISGELLAYNEQFF. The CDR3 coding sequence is TGTGCCAGTAGTATAAGCGGGGAGCTCCTTGCCTACAATGAGCAGTTCTTC.

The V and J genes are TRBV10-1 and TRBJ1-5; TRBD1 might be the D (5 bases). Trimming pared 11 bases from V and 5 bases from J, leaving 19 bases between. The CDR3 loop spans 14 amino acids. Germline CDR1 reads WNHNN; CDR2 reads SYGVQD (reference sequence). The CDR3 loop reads CAAGSGRVYQPQHF. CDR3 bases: TGCGCCGCGGGTTCAGGGAGGGTGTATCAGCCCCAGCATTTT.

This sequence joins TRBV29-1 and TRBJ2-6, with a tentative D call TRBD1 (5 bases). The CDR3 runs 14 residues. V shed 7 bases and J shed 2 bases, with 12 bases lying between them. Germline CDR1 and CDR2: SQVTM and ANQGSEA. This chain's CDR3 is CSADTPPGANVLTF. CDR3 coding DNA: TGCAGCGCGGACACCCCCCCTGGGGCCAACGTCCTGACTTTC.

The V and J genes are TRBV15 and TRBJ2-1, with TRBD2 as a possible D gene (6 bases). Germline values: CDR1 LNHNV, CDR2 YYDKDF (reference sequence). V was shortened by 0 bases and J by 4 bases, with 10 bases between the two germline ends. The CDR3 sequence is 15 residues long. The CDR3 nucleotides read TGTGCCACCAGCAGAGATTTGGAGGGTTACAATGAGCAGTTCTTC. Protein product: CATSRDLEGYNEQFF. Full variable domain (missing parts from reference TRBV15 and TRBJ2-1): DAMVIQNPRYQVTQFGKPVTLSCSQTLNHNVMYWYQQKSSQAPKLLFHYYDKDFNNEADTPDNFQSRRPNTSFCFLDIRSPGLGDTAMYLCATSRDLEGYNEQFFGPGTRLTVL.

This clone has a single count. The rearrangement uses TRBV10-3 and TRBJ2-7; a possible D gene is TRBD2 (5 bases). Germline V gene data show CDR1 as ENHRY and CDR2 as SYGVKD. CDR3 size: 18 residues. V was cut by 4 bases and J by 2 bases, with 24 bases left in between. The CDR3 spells CAISVYPANSGHTYEQYF. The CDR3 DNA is TGTGCCATCAGTGTCTATCCCGCGAACAGCGGTCATACCTACGAGCAGTACTTC.

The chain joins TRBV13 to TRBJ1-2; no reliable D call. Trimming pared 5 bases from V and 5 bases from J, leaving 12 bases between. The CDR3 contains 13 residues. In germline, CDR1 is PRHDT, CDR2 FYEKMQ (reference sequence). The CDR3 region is CASSPPLSYGYTF. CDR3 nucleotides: TGTGCCAGCAGCCCGCCACTCTCTTATGGCTACACCTTC. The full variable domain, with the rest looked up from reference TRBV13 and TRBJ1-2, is AAGVIQSPRHLIKEKRETATLKCYPIPRHDTVYWYQQGPGQDPQFLISFYEKMQSDKGSIPDRFSAQQFSDYHSELNMSSLELGDSALYFCASSPPLSYGYTFGSGTRLTVV.

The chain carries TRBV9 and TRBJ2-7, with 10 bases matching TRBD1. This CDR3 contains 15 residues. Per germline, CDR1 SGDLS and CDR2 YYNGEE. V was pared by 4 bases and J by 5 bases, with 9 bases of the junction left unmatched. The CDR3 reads CASSPAGQGYDEQYF. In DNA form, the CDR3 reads TGTGCCAGCAGCCCCGCGGGACAGGGGTACGACGAGCAGTACTTC.

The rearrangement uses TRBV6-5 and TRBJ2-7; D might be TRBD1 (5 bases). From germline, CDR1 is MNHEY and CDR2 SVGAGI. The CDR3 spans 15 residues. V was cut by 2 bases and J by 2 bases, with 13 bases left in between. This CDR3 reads CASSYSQGYAYEQYF. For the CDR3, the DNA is TGTGCCAGCAGTTACAGTCAGGGCTACGCCTACGAGCAGTACTTC.

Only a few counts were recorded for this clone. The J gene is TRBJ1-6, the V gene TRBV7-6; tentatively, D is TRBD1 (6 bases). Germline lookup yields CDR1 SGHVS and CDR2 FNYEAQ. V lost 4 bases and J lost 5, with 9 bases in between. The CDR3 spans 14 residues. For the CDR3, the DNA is TGTGCCAGCAGCTCGGGACAAGATAATTCACCCCTCCACTTT. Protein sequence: CASSSGQDNSPLHF.

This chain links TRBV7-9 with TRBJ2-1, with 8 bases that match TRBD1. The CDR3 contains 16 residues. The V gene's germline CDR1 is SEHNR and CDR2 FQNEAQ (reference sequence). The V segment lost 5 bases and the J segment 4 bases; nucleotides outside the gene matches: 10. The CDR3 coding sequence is TGTGCCAGCAGCACATACCGGGACAGGAATTACAATGAGCAGTTCTTC. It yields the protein CASSTYRDRNYNEQFF. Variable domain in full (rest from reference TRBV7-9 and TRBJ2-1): DTGVSQNPRHKITKRGQNVTFRCDPISEHNRLYWYRQTLGQGPEFLTYFQNEAQLEKSRLLSDRFSAERPKGSFSTLEIQRTEQGDSAMYLCASSTYRDRNYNEQFFGPGTRLTVL.